This TCR beta chain was obtained from a study of T-cell reconstitution after alpha-beta-depleted transplantation in children. Germline V gives CDR1 MDHEN, CDR2 SYDVKM. The CDR3 is made up of 16 amino acids. After removal of 6 bases from V and 4 bases from J, the junction contained 11 bases not matched to a gene. This clonotype came up a few times. As it was prepared, the TCRbeta library received unique molecular identifiers. One entry per CDR3 protein, called by TCRdb with MiXCR from the PCR reads. The data hold hundreds of thousands of distinct CDR3 sequences, with roughly 33% observed a single time.

The V call is TRBV28, the J call TRBJ2-3; 9 positions agree with TRBD1. Here the sequenced sample was PBMCs from the stem cell graft donor, taken from the stem cell graft. This receptor was identified in a human donor who donated a stem cell graft to a child with aplastic anemia. The CDR3 DNA reads as TGTGCCAGCAGCTTCGGACAGGGGAGGTCAGCAGATACGCAGTATTTT. Protein sequence: CASSFGQGRSADTQYF.